The 8 T cell receptor beta chains below come from one sample, sequenced in a study of T cell clones after liver transplantation. Using immunoSEQ multiplex PCR, the repertoire was profiled, and TCRdb retains in-frame clones only, with some absent. Of fewer than 15,000 clones in the sample, approximately 73% were seen once. The material sequenced was CD8+ T cells from blood, taken at the 22-month timepoint. These receptors all come from a human patient who received a liver transplant. The T cells may come from the graft donor.

The rearrangement links TRBV5-6 to TRBJ2-7, with D unresolved. Germline assignment: CDR1 SGHDT and CDR2 YYEEEE. The CDR3 has 12 residues. Between the trimmed V and J ends, which lost 2 bases and 0 bases, there was a span of 3 bases. The CDR3 here is CASSLNSYEQYF. The CDR3 nucleotides read TGTGCCAGCAGCTTAAACTCCTACGAGCAGTACTTC.

CDR3 DNA sequence: TGTGCCAGCAGCCGACCGGTTAGCGGGAGTGGAGATACGCAGTATTTT. Its protein product is CASSRPVSGSGDTQYF. The chain is built from TRBV7-3 and TRBJ2-3; 9 bases map to TRBD2. The V gene's germline CDR1 is SGHTA and CDR2 FQGTGA. The CDR3 has 16 amino acids. V was pared by 5 bases and J by 5 bases, with 11 bases of the junction left unmatched.

The chain carries TRBV19 and TRBJ2-1; no clear D. The V and J ends lost 10 bases and 9 bases respectively, with 22 bases between them. Germline lookup yields CDR1 LNHDA and CDR2 SQIVND (reference sequence). CDR3 size: 14 residues. DNA for the CDR3: TGTGCCACCCGGGCCGGGCGCGATCTGGGTGAGCAGTTCTTC. Translated: CATRAGRDLGEQFF.

This rearrangement joins TRBV14 to TRBJ2-7; D gene uncertain. Germline V gene sequence: CDR1 SGHDN, CDR2 FVKESK. V gave up 4 bases and J gave up 3 bases, with 13 bases separating them. This CDR3 region has 14 residues. The CDR3 is CASSLVGPIYEQYF. In nucleotides, the CDR3 is TGTGCCAGCAGCCTAGTGGGTCCCATCTACGAGCAGTACTTC. The whole variable domain, filled in from reference TRBV14 and TRBJ2-7, reads EAGVTQFPSHSVIEKGQTVTLRCDPISGHDNLYWYRRVMGKEIKFLLHFVKESKQDESGMPNNRFLAERTGGTYSTLKVQPAELEDSGVYFCASSLVGPIYEQYFGPGTRLTVT.

A few counts support this clone. J is TRBJ1-3 and V is TRBV5-1, with D perhaps TRBD1 (5 bases). This CDR3 contains 15 residues. V lost 4 bases and J lost 4, with 15 bases in between. Germline-derived CDR1 and CDR2 are SGHRS and YFSETQ. In nucleotides, the CDR3 is TGCGCCAGCAGCCAAACCGGACACTTCGGAAACACCATATATTTT. It specifies CASSQTGHFGNTIYF.

The chain carries TRBV7-2 and TRBJ2-1, with a tentative D call TRBD2 (6 bases). Germline assignment: CDR1 SGHTA and CDR2 FQGNSA. This CDR3 has 14 amino acids. V lost 1 base and J 7 bases, leaving 11 bases between the germline ends. The CDR3 loop reads CASSLEGGGNEQFF. CDR3 DNA: TGTGCCAGCAGCTTAGAAGGTGGGGGGAATGAGCAGTTCTTC.

This chain joins TRBV9 and TRBJ2-7; 8 nucleotides line up with TRBD1. This CDR3 has 15 residues. Germline lookup yields CDR1 SGDLS and CDR2 YYNGEE. Trimming removed 0 bases from V and 3 bases from J; junction bases left unmatched: 5. The CDR3 nucleotides are TGTGCCAGCAGCGTAGGAGACAGGGGAAGCTACGAGCAGTACTTC. This sequence encodes CASSVGDRGSYEQYF.

The V call is TRBV19, the J call TRBJ2-5, with 10 bases that match TRBD2. CDR1 and CDR2 from the germline V gene are LNHDA and SQIVND (reference sequence). This CDR3 comprises 15 residues. The V and J ends lost 5 bases and 5 bases, in that order; junction bases with no gene match: 8. For the CDR3, the DNA is TGTGCCAGTAGTCATACTAGCGGGAAAATGGAGACCCAGTACTTC. Its protein product is CASSHTSGKMETQYF.